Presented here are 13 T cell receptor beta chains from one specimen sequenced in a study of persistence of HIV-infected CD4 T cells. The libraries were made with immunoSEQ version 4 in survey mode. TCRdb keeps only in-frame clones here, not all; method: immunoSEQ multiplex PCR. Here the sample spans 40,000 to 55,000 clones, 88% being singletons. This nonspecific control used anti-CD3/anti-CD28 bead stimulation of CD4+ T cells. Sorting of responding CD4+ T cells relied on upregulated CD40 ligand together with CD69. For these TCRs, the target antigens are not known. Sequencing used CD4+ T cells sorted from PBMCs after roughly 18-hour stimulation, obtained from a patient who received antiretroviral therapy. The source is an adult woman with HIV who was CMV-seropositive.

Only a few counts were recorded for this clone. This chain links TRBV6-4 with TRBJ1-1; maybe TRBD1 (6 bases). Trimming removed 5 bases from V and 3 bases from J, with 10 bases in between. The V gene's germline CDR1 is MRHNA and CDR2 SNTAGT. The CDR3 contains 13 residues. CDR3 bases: TGTGCCAGCAGTACAGGGATGTACACTGAAGCTTTCTTT. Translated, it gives CASSTGMYTEAFF.

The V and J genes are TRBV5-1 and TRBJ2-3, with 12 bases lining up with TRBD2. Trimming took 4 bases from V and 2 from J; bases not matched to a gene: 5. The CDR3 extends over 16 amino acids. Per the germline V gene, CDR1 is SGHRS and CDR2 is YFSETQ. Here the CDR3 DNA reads TGCGCCAGCAGCCCAACTAGCGGGGGGTTCACAGATACGCAGTATTTT. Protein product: CASSPTSGGFTDTQYF.

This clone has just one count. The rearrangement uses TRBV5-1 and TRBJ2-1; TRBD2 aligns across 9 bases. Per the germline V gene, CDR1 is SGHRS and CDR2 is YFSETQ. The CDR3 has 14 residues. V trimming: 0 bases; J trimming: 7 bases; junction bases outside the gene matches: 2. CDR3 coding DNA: TGCGCCAGCAGCTTGGGCGGGGGGGCAAATGAGCAGTTCTTC. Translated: CASSLGGGANEQFF.

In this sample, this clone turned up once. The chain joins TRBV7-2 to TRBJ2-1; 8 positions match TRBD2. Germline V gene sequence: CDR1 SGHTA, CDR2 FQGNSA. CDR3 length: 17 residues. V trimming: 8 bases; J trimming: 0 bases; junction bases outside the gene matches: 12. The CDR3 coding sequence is TGTGCCAGCCAGCTTTTCCAGCGGGGGAGCTCCTACAATGAGCAGTTCTTC. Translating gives CASQLFQRGSSYNEQFF.

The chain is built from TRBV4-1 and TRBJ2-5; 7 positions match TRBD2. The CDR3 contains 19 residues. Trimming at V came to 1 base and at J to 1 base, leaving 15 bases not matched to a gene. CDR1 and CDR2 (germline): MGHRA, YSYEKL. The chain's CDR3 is CASSQASRAGGGFQETQYF. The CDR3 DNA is TGCGCCAGCAGCCAAGCATCAAGAGCGGGCGGGGGTTTCCAAGAGACCCAGTACTTC.

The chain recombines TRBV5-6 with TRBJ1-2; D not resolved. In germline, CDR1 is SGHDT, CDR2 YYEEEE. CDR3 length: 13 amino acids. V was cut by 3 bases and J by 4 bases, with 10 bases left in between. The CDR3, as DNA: TGTGCCAGCAGCTCAACAGTTACCTATGGCTACACCTTC. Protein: CASSSTVTYGYTF.

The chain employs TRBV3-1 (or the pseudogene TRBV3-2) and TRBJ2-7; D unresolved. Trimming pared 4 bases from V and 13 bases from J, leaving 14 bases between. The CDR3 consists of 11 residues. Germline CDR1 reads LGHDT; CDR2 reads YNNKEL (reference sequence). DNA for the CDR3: TGTGCCAGCAGCCCCCCCGTGGGAAGCTACGTC. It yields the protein CASSPPVGSYV.

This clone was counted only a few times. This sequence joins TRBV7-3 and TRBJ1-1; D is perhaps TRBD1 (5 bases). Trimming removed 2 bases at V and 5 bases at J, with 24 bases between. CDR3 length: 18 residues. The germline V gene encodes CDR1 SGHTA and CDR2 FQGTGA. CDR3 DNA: TGTGCCAGCAGCTTAGAACCAAGGGGCCCCTCGAGTGAGACTGAAGCTTTCTTT. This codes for CASSLEPRGPSSETEAFF.

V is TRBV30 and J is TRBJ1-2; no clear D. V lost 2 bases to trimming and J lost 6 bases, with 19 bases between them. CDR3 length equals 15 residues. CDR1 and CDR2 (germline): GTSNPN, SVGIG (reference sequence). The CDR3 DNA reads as TGTGCCTGGAGTAGGTATAGAGGGTTATCGCATGGCTACACCTTC. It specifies CAWSRYRGLSHGYTF.

The CDR3 here is CAWSARRLAGVSQDTQYF. The CDR3 DNA follows: TGTGCCTGGAGTGCGAGAAGACTAGCGGGGGTTTCTCAAGATACGCAGTATTTT. The V gene is TRBV30, the J gene TRBJ2-3; 12 positions agree with TRBD2. CDR1 is GTSNPN, CDR2 SVGIG, per germline (reference sequence). This CDR3 is built from 18 residues. The V gene end was trimmed by 1 base and the J gene end by 5 bases; junction bases not matched to a gene: 13.

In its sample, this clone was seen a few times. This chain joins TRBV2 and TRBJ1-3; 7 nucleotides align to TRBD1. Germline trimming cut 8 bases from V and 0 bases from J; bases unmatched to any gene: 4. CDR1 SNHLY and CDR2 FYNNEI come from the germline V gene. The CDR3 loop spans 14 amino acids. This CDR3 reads CASGGQSSGNTIYF. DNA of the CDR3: TGTGCCAGCGGGGGACAGAGCTCTGGAAACACCATATATTTT. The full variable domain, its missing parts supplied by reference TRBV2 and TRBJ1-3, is EPEVTQTPSHQVTQMGQEVILRCVPISNHLYFYWYRQILGQKVEFLVSFYNNEISEKSEIFDDQFSVERPDGSNFTLKIRSTKLEDSAMYFCASGGQSSGNTIYFGEGSWLTVV.

CDR3 DNA sequence: TGTGCCAGCAGCCCTTTACCTACCACAGAGAACACTGAAGCTTTCTTT. This translates into CASSPLPTTENTEAFF. The chain carries TRBV5-5 and TRBJ1-1; D remains unclear. Germline CDR1 is SGHKS and CDR2 is YYEKEE (reference sequence). The CDR3 is made up of 16 amino acids. V lost 4 bases, J lost 1 base, and 17 bases lay in between.

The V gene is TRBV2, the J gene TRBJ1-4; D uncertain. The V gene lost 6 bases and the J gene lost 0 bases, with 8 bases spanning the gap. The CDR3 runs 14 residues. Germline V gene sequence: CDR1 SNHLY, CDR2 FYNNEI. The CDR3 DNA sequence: TGTGCCAGCAGCGCGGGCGCAACTAATGAAAAACTGTTTTTT. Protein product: CASSAGATNEKLFF.